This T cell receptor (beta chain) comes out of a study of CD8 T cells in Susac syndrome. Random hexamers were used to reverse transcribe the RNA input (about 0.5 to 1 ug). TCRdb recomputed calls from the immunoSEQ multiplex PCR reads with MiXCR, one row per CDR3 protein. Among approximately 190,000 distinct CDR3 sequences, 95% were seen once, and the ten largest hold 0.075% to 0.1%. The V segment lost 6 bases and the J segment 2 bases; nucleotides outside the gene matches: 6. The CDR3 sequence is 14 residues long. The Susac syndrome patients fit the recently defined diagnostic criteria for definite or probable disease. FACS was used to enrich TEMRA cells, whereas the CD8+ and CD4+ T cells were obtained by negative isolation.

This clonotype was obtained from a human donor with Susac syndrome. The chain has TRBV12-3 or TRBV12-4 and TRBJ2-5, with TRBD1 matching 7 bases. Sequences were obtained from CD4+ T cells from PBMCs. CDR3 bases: TGTGCCAGCAGCAGACAGGGATTACAAGAGACCCAGTACTTC. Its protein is CASSRQGLQETQYF.